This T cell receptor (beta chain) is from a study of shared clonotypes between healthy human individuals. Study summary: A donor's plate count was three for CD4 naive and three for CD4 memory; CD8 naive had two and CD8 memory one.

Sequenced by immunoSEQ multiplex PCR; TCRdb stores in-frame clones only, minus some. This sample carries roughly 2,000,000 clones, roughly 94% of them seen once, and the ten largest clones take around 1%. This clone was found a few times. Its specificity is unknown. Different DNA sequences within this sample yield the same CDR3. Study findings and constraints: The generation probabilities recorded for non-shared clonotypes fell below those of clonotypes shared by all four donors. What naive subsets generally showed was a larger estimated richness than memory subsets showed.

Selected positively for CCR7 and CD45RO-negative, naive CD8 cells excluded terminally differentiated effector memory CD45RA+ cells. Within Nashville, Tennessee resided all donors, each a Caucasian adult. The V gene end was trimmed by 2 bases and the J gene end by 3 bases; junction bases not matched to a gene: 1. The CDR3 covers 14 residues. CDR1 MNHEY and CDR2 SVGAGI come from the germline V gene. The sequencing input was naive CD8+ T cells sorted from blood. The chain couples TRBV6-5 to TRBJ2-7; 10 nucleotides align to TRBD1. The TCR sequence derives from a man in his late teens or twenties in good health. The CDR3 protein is CASSYGTGDYEQYF. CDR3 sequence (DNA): TGTGCCAGCAGTTACGGGACAGGGGACTACGAGCAGTACTTC.